This T cell receptor beta chain stems from a study of shared clonotypes between healthy human individuals. The V gene's germline CDR1 is SGHDN and CDR2 FVKESK. V lost 4 bases and J 7 bases, leaving 11 bases between the germline ends. The CDR3 is 12 amino acids. CD45RO-negative CD8 cells positively selected for CCR7 made up the naive population, which excluded terminally differentiated effector memory CD45RA+ cells. Healthy HIV-negative adults without recent acute infections or vaccinations served as donors. In regard to this clone: Its antigen is not known.

Study-wide results and caveats: Few donors limited the genetic and exposure-history diversity represented. In general, naive subsets displayed greater estimated richness than memory subsets did.

The data were produced by immunoSEQ multiplex PCR, yet TCRdb's version contains in-frame clones alone and is incomplete. This table has about 2.1 million clones, 85% to 95% appearing once. The chain recombines TRBV14 with TRBJ2-7; tentatively, D is TRBD1 (6 bases). The sequence derives from a man aged 18 to 30 in good health. Some clones in this sample may be carry-over from other donors' samples. The sample consisted of naive CD8+ T cells from PBMCs. The CDR3 is CASSLERGEQYF. As DNA, the CDR3 is TGTGCCAGCAGCCTAGAGAGGGGGGAGCAGTACTTC.